These 30 T cell receptor beta chains were all obtained from the same sample, sequenced in a study of T cell changes during pregnancy in multiple sclerosis. Sequencing used immunoSEQ multiplex PCR; TCRdb keeps in-frame clones, though not all of them. This sample carries more than 55,000 clones, 80% to 95% of them seen once, and the ten largest clones take roughly 1.7%. The starting material was peripheral blood, obtained in the first trimester of pregnancy. The receptors come from a female donor in good health, enrolled as a control in a pregnancy study.

Concerning this clone itself: The junction does not match germline at one end; this may be a read error. The chain has TRBV19 and TRBJ1-5; D is perhaps TRBD1 (6 bases). The CDR3 has 15 residues. From germline, CDR1 is LNHDA and CDR2 SQIVND (reference sequence). The CDR3 region is CASSIVSRGNQPQHF. For the CDR3, the DNA is TGTGCCAGTAGTATAGTAAGCAGGGGCAACCAGCCCCAGCATTTT.

The sample holds one count of this clone. This chain uses TRBV18 with TRBJ2-7, with TRBD1 as a possible D gene (6 bases). Looked up from germline, CDR1 is KGHSH and CDR2 is LQKENI. The germline V and J ends were trimmed by 5 bases and 4 bases, with 9 bases remaining between them. The CDR3 has 12 residues. The CDR3 loop is CASSEDRYEQYF. CDR3 nucleotide sequence: TGTGCCAGCTCAGAGGACAGATACGAGCAGTACTTC. The full variable domain, rest sourced from reference TRBV18 and TRBJ2-7, is NAGVMQNPRHLVRRRGQEARLRCSPMKGHSHVYWYRQLPEEGLKFMVYLQKENIIDESGMPKERFSAEFPKEGPSILRIQQVVRGDSAAYFCASSEDRYEQYFGPGTRLTVT.

Worth noting for this clone: The junction does not match germline at one end; this may be a read error. This chain uses TRBV7-2 with TRBJ2-7; TRBD2 matches 7 bases. Germline assignment: CDR1 SGHTA and CDR2 FQGNSA. The CDR3 totals 12 residues. CDR3: CASSLQKRDQHF. The CDR3 nucleotides are TGTGCCAGCAGCTTACAGAAGCGGGACCAGCACTTC.

The chain joins TRBV7-6 to TRBJ2-7; D possibly corresponds to TRBD2 (6 bases). The CDR3 is 13 residues long. Trimming took 6 bases from V and 2 from J, leaving 11 bases between them. From germline, CDR1 is SGHVS and CDR2 FNYEAQ. The CDR3 DNA follows: TGTGCCAGCAGTCGGGAGCCCGCCTACGAGCAGTACTTC. This translates into CASSREPAYEQYF.

The genes are TRBV6-5 and TRBJ1-4; 8 bases fit TRBD1. The CDR3 sequence is 13 residues long. V shed 5 bases and J 5 bases; nucleotides not matched to a gene: 1. CDR1 is MNHEY and CDR2 is SVGAGI in the germline V gene. CDR3 in DNA: TGTGCCAGCAGTACAGGGGGGAATGAAAAACTGTTTTTT. This sequence encodes CASSTGGNEKLFF.

The chain links TRBV10-3 to TRBJ2-1; 8 bases agree with TRBD2. The CDR3 runs 17 residues. CDR1 is ENHRY and CDR2 is SYGVKD in the germline V gene. Trimming took 0 bases from V and 3 from J; bases not matched to a gene: 7. The CDR3 DNA reads as TGTGCCATCAGTGAGTCTGAAGCGGGAGATTACTACAATGAGCAGTTCTTC. Translated: CAISESEAGDYYNEQFF.

The V gene is TRBV27, the J gene TRBJ2-5; 7 bases fit TRBD2. This CDR3 is built from 15 residues. Looked up from germline, CDR1 is MNHEY and CDR2 is SMNVEV (reference sequence). Trimming at V came to 3 bases and at J to 3 bases, leaving 7 bases not matched to a gene. The CDR3 reads CASSLGGREEETQYF. CDR3 bases: TGTGCCAGCAGTTTGGGGGGGAGGGAGGAAGAGACCCAGTACTTC.

The rearrangement links TRBV28 to TRBJ2-1; 13 bases fit TRBD2. CDR1 MDHEN and CDR2 SYDVKM come from the germline V gene. The junction had 8 bases not matched to a gene; V was cut back by 5 bases and J by 4 bases. The CDR3 is 17 residues long. The CDR3 DNA sequence: TGTGCCAGCAGTCTAGGACTAGCGGGAGTTATATACAATGAGCAGTTCTTC. The encoded protein is CASSLGLAGVIYNEQFF. The full variable domain, with the rest looked up from reference TRBV28 and TRBJ2-1, is DVKVTQSSRYLVKRTGEKVFLECVQDMDHENMFWYRQDPGLGLRLIYFSYDVKMKEKGDIPEGYSVSREKKERFSLILESASTNQTSMYLCASSLGLAGVIYNEQFFGPGTRLTVL.

This CDR3 reads CSALTGTSYNEQFF. The CDR3 coding sequence is TGCAGCGCCTTGACAGGGACCTCCTACAATGAGCAGTTCTTC. The genes are TRBV29-1 and TRBJ2-1, with TRBD1 matching over 7 bases. V was pared by 7 bases and J by 0 bases, with 6 bases of the junction left unmatched. The CDR3 sequence is 14 residues long. CDR1 SQVTM and CDR2 ANQGSEA come from the germline V gene.

CDR3 loop: CASSFVGGGADTQYF. The DNA of the CDR3 is TGTGCCAGCAGCTTCGTCGGTGGGGGGGCAGATACGCAGTATTTT. This sequence joins TRBV7-2 and TRBJ2-3; 7 positions match TRBD2. CDR1 and CDR2 from the germline V gene are SGHTA and FQGNSA. After removal of 3 bases from V and 4 bases from J, the junction contained 7 bases not matched to a gene. The CDR3 is made up of 15 amino acids.

The chain joins TRBV19 to TRBJ2-2; possible D gene TRBD2, 6 bases. The CDR3 consists of 16 residues. V shed 5 bases and J shed 0 bases, with 13 bases lying between them. CDR1 LNHDA and CDR2 SQIVND come from the germline V gene (reference sequence). Written as DNA, the CDR3 is TGTGCCAGTAGTCTGTGGGGAGGCCCGAACACCGGGGAGCTGTTTTTT. It yields the protein CASSLWGGPNTGELFF.

This rearrangement joins TRBV5-6 to TRBJ2-7; 9 bases align to TRBD2. V gave up 6 bases and J gave up 3 bases; unmatched junction bases: 13. The germline V gene encodes CDR1 SGHDT and CDR2 YYEEEE. The CDR3 totals 16 residues. This CDR3 reads CASTLHGGRAGYEQYF. The CDR3 DNA reads TGTGCCAGCACCTTACACGGCGGGAGGGCCGGCTACGAGCAGTACTTC.

This sequence joins TRBV14 and TRBJ2-5; TRBD1 aligns across 7 bases. Per germline, CDR1 SGHDN and CDR2 FVKESK. The junction had 4 bases not matched to a gene; V was cut back by 2 bases and J by 4 bases. The CDR3 has 14 residues. The CDR3 spells CASSQNRGSETQYF. For the CDR3, the DNA is TGTGCCAGCAGCCAAAACAGGGGTTCAGAGACCCAGTACTTC.

J is TRBJ1-1 and V is TRBV10-2, with D tentatively TRBD1 (5 bases). V lost 5 bases to trimming and J lost 1 base, with 8 bases between them. The CDR3 extends over 13 amino acids. From germline, CDR1 is WSHSY and CDR2 SAAADI. The CDR3 is CASSSRENTEAFF. The CDR3 bases are TGCGCCAGCAGTAGCAGGGAGAACACTGAAGCTTTCTTT.

The gene calls are TRBV18 and TRBJ2-7, with 7 bases that match TRBD2. After removal of 3 bases from V and 6 bases from J, the junction contained 5 bases not matched to a gene. CDR1 KGHSH and CDR2 LQKENI come from the germline V gene. The CDR3 consists of 13 residues. The CDR3 protein is CASSPPGRVEQYF. Written as DNA, the CDR3 is TGTGCCAGCTCACCCCCTGGGAGGGTCGAGCAGTACTTC.

V usage is TRBV7-9 and J usage is TRBJ2-7, with TRBD1 identical over 8 bases. J was trimmed by 2 bases and V by 1 base; bases with no gene match: 7. The germline V gene has CDR1 SEHNR and CDR2 FQNEAQ (reference sequence). The CDR3 is 16 amino acids. The CDR3 here is CASSLVGATGAYEQYF. The CDR3 bases are TGTGCCAGCAGCTTAGTAGGGGCGACAGGGGCCTACGAGCAGTACTTC. The whole variable domain, remainder taken from reference TRBV7-9 and TRBJ2-7, is DTGVSQNPRHKITKRGQNVTFRCDPISEHNRLYWYRQTLGQGPEFLTYFQNEAQLEKSRLLSDRFSAERPKGSFSTLEIQRTEQGDSAMYLCASSLVGATGAYEQYFGPGTRLTVT.

The chain couples TRBV28 to TRBJ2-2; TRBD1 aligns across 12 bases. Germline CDR1 MDHEN, CDR2 SYDVKM. J lost 7 bases, V lost 1 base, and 4 bases had no gene match. This CDR3 has 16 amino acids. The CDR3 DNA sequence: TGTGCCAGCAGTTTATCGGGACAGGGGGCGGGCGGGGAGCTGTTTTTT. It translates to CASSLSGQGAGGELFF.

The chain joins TRBV5-6 to TRBJ2-5; 7 positions match TRBD2. Trimming removed 4 bases from V and 4 bases from J; junction bases left unmatched: 13. Germline values: CDR1 SGHDT, CDR2 YYEEEE. CDR3 length: 16 amino acids. CDR3 coding DNA: TGTGCCAGCAGCCCCTCCTGGGGTGGGGGGGTAGAGACCCAGTACTTC. Protein product: CASSPSWGGGVETQYF.

In DNA, the CDR3 is TGTGCCAGCAGTCTTGGGGACAGGCAAGTTCAGCCCCAGCATTTT. Translated: CASSLGDRQVQPQHF. The chain recombines TRBV28 with TRBJ1-5, with 8 bases identical to TRBD1. This CDR3 contains 15 residues. Germline V gene sequence: CDR1 MDHEN, CDR2 SYDVKM. V lost 5 bases and J lost 6; bases outside the gene matches: 9.

This chain uses TRBV7-9 with TRBJ2-5, with D possibly being TRBD2 (6 bases). Germline lookup yields CDR1 SEHNR and CDR2 FQNEAQ (reference sequence). The CDR3 runs to 16 residues. Trimming shortened V by 3 bases and J by 7 bases, and 21 bases separated the two germline ends. This CDR3 reads CASSLYTAGYSVTQYF. The CDR3 DNA is TGTGCCAGCAGCTTGTATACAGCGGGCTATTCGGTGACCCAGTACTTC.

V is TRBV2 and J is TRBJ2-1, with 9 bases identical to TRBD2. CDR3 size: 15 residues. Germline V gene lookup returns CDR1 SNHLY and CDR2 FYNNEI. Trimming cost V 6 bases and J 9 bases; bases outside gene matches: 12. CDR3 protein: CASRPTSGRAGEQFF. The CDR3, as DNA: TGTGCCAGCAGGCCGACTAGCGGCCGCGCCGGTGAGCAGTTCTTC.

V gene TRBV7-8 combines with J gene TRBJ1-5; no definite D call. Germline values: CDR1 SGHVS, CDR2 FQNEAQ. Trimming removed 1 base at V and 3 bases at J, with 10 bases between. The CDR3 consists of 15 residues. The CDR3 DNA is TGTGCCAGCAGCTTAGTATTGCAGAACAATCAGCCCCAGCATTTT. It encodes CASSLVLQNNQPQHF.

The J gene is TRBJ2-7, the V gene TRBV7-2, with D possibly TRBD1 on 6 matching bases. The germline V and J ends were trimmed by 5 bases and 3 bases, with 11 bases remaining between them. Germline V gives CDR1 SGHTA, CDR2 FQGNSA. CDR3 length: 13 residues. The CDR3 loop reads CASSPGALYEQYF. In DNA, the CDR3 is TGTGCCAGCAGCCCAGGGGCCCTCTACGAGCAGTACTTC.

V usage is TRBV7-9 and J usage is TRBJ1-4, with 10 bases lining up with TRBD1. V dropped 5 bases and J dropped 6; count of bases not matched to a gene: 9. Germline V CDR1 and CDR2: SEHNR, FQNEAQ (reference sequence). The CDR3 extends over 16 amino acids. The CDR3 region is CASSHPPDRGDEKLFF. DNA of the CDR3: TGTGCCAGCAGCCACCCCCCGGACAGGGGGGATGAAAAACTGTTTTTT.

The chain links TRBV5-1 to TRBJ2-1, with 10 bases identical to TRBD2. CDR1 is SGHRS, CDR2 YFSETQ, per germline. V lost 2 bases and J lost 9; bases outside the gene matches: 8. CDR3 size: 15 residues. The CDR3 region is CASSLSLAGSVEQFF. CDR3 sequence (DNA): TGCGCCAGCAGCTTATCACTAGCGGGATCGGTTGAGCAGTTCTTC.

This clone was found once. The V gene is TRBV15, the J gene TRBJ2-7; 7 nucleotides align to TRBD2. Germline V gene sequence: CDR1 LNHNV, CDR2 YYDKDF (reference sequence). The length of the CDR3 is 15 residues. The V gene end was trimmed by 1 base and the J gene end by 4 bases; junction bases not matched to a gene: 7. CDR3 region: CATSRAPSGGYEQYF. CDR3 nucleotides: TGTGCCACCAGCAGAGCGCCTAGCGGTGGATACGAGCAGTACTTC.

The chain carries TRBV5-1 and TRBJ2-7, with 10 nucleotides matching TRBD1. The CDR3 is made up of 17 amino acids. V trimming: 4 bases; J trimming: 2 bases; junction bases outside the gene matches: 12. CDR1 is SGHRS and CDR2 is YFSETQ in the germline V gene. CDR3: CASSPTLGDRGAYEQYF. The CDR3 nucleotides are TGCGCCAGCAGCCCAACCTTAGGGGACAGGGGCGCCTACGAGCAGTACTTC. Complete variable domain (other parts from reference TRBV5-1 and TRBJ2-7): KAGVTQTPRYLIKTRGQQVTLSCSPISGHRSVSWYQQTPGQGLQFLFEYFSETQRNKGNFPGRFSGRQFSNSRSEMNVSTLELGDSALYLCASSPTLGDRGAYEQYFGPGTRLTVT.

The chain uses TRBV2 and TRBJ2-5, with 9 positions matching TRBD1. CDR3 size: 13 residues. The J segment lost 8 bases and the V segment lost 8 bases, leaving 9 bases of the junction unmatched. The germline gives CDR1 SNHLY, CDR2 FYNNEI. The CDR3, as DNA: TGTGCCAGCGGGGGACAGGGCCCCGTTACCCAGTACTTC. Amino acid sequence: CASGGQGPVTQYF.

The genes are TRBV28 and TRBJ2-7; D gene ambiguous. The V and J ends lost 7 bases and 4 bases respectively, with 23 bases between them. The germline V gene encodes CDR1 MDHEN and CDR2 SYDVKM. This CDR3 has 16 amino acids. The CDR3 nucleotides are TGTGCCAGCAATAGTCAGGCCTATCCGATAGAGTACGAGCAGTACTTC. This gives the protein CASNSQAYPIEYEQYF.

The CDR3 sequence: CSVEVGLGTYEQYF. CDR3 DNA sequence: TGCAGCGTTGAAGTGGGACTAGGGACCTACGAGCAGTACTTC. V and J are TRBV29-1 and TRBJ2-7, with 8 bases matching TRBD2. Germline V CDR1 and CDR2: SQVTM, ANQGSEA. With 1 base clipped from V and 2 bases from J, the junction kept 4 bases outside the gene matches. The CDR3 has 14 residues.